This T cell receptor (beta chain) was retrieved from a study of CD8 T cells in ankylosing spondylitis. The V gene end was trimmed by 1 base and the J gene end by 2 bases; junction bases not matched to a gene: 1. This CDR3 has 15 amino acids. Germline V CDR1 and CDR2: SGHVS, FQNEAQ. In TCRdb, the 5' RACE reads were re-called with MiXCR into one record per CDR3 protein. The data contain 250,000 or so distinct CDR3 sequences, approximately 20% of them seen just once; the ten biggest clones take up more than 25%. In this sample, this clonotype turned up a few times. J is TRBJ2-5 and V is TRBV7-8; TRBD2 aligns across 10 bases. This receptor was obtained from a male donor with ankylosing spondylitis or in good health (not recorded which). Specimen: blood, either unsorted or a sorted T cell fraction (not recorded which). In DNA form, the CDR3 reads TGTGCCAGCAGCTTAGTGGGACTAGCGCAAGAGACCCAGTACTTC. Translation: CASSLVGLAQETQYF.